Listed below are T cell receptor beta chains from one sample, sequenced in a study of OX40 agonist ivuxolimab in advanced cancers. The data were produced by immunoSEQ multiplex PCR, yet TCRdb's version contains in-frame clones alone and is incomplete. The data show some 74,000 clones, with about 91% seen just once and approximately 6.5% held by the top ten. The sample here was CD4+ or CD8+ T cells sorted from blood, taken in a trial of the OX40 agonist ivuxolimab. All receptors derive from an adult with an advanced solid tumor such as melanoma, head and neck, liver or kidney cancer. Each CDR3 is given with its conserved first and last residue.

J: TRBJ2-5; V: TRBV5-1; CDR3: CASSPSGTGGWETQYF
J: TRBJ1-2; V: TRBV28; CDR3: CASSLWHPGQGAVYGYTF
J: TRBJ2-6; V: TRBV6-1; CDR3: CASSASPPSGANVLTF
J: TRBJ2-1; V: TRBV5-1; CDR3: CASSFPDRGRSNEQFF
J: TRBJ2-2; V: TRBV11-2; CDR3: CASSFSGSFAGELFF
J: TRBJ1-2; V: TRBV9; CDR3: CASSVTPGEGYTF
J: TRBJ1-5; V: TRBV6-1; CDR3: CASSEGAYQPQHF
J: TRBJ1-2; V: TRBV6-5; CDR3: CASQGAGYGYTF
J: TRBJ2-1; V: TRBV6-1; CDR3: CASSGDINNEQFF
J: TRBJ2-3; V: TRBV7-2; CDR3: CASSRGGASGRADTQYF
J: TRBJ1-3; V: TRBV7-9; CDR3: CASRLGTGNTIYF
J: TRBJ2-7; V: TRBV5-1; CDR3: CASSLEGHSYEQYF
J: TRBJ2-3; V: TRBV5-4; CDR3: CASSIGITDTQYF
J: TRBJ2-3; V: TRBV6-5; CDR3: CASSYLPDRGTDTQYF
J: TRBJ1-2; V: TRBV29-1; CDR3: CSVANARGNYGYTF
J: TRBJ2-3; V: TRBV5-4; CDR3: CASSLELAGGGDTQYF
J: TRBJ2-2; V: TRBV10-3; CDR3: CAISESGRGTGELFF
J: TRBJ2-2; V: TRBV7-9; CDR3: CASRPGQGGIRYTGELFF
J: TRBJ2-7; V: TRBV11-2; CDR3: CASSLGRTSGSYEQYF
J: TRBJ2-1; V: TRBV29-1; CDR3: CSAHPSGRFNEQFF
J: TRBJ1-2; V: TRBV5-4; CDR3: CASSLQGRGGYGYTF
J: TRBJ1-2; V: TRBV6-5; CDR3: CASITRTGRGYTF
J: TRBJ1-5; V: TRBV6-5; CDR3: CASSLSTKGSPHF
J: TRBJ1-1; V: TRBV19; CDR3: CASMRSIGTEAFF
J: TRBJ2-2; V: TRBV7-9; CDR3: CASRARWLGNTGELFF
J: TRBJ1-5; V: TRBV4-1; CDR3: CASSQDTLMEGIKSQHF
J: TRBJ2-7; V: TRBV12-5; CDR3: CASGLGISYEQYF
J: TRBJ2-1; V: TRBV9; CDR3: CASSGFGGRWGDEQFF
J: TRBJ2-3; V: TRBV18; CDR3: CASSPRYSTDTQYF
J: TRBJ2-1; V: TRBV10-3; CDR3: CAIRLAGSSYNEQFF
J: TRBJ1-2; V: TRBV29-1; CDR3: CSVGTGVEGYTF
J: TRBJ2-1; V: TRBV5-4; CDR3: CASSLADFGEQFF
J: TRBJ2-3; V: TRBV5-1; CDR3: CASSSRASGRKGSDTQYF
J: TRBJ1-5; V: TRBV11-2; CDR3: CASSFQGREPQHF
J: TRBJ2-1; V: TRBV2; CDR3: CASRTDGRVNEQFF
J: TRBJ2-7; V: TRBV5-1; CDR3: CASATQGASYEQYF
J: TRBJ2-6; V: TRBV6-5; CDR3: CATRADPSGANVLTF
J: TRBJ1-5; V: TRBV5-5; CDR3: CASSSGRPGQPQHF
J: TRBJ2-1; V: TRBV21-1; CDR3: CASSSRVNYNEQFF
J: TRBJ1-1; V: TRBV7-3; CDR3: CASSPGGDTEAFF
J: TRBJ1-1; V: TRBV28; CDR3: CASSLILGLMNTEAFF
J: TRBJ2-2; V: TRBV4-2; CDR3: CASSQGAGVSTGELFF
J: TRBJ2-5; V: TRBV25-1; CDR3: CASSGGTSLETQYF
J: TRBJ1-1; V: TRBV29-1; CDR3: CSVVGRMNTEAFF
J: TRBJ2-5; V: TRBV2; CDR3: CASSDDGTTPQEQYF
J: TRBJ2-3; V: TRBV5-1; CDR3: CASSGTSALPDTQYF
J: TRBJ2-1; V: TRBV6-5; CDR3: CASRMRGGLDWQFF
J: TRBJ1-1; V: TRBV5-1; CDR3: CASSLEVRRTEAFF
J: TRBJ1-2; V: TRBV5-1; CDR3: CASSIGQTTNYGYTF
J: TRBJ1-2; V: TRBV6-4; CDR3: CASSPGTGGLGYTF
J: TRBJ2-5; V: TRBV7-9; CDR3: CASSLYSSGTQYF